Listed below are T cell receptor beta chains from one sample, sequenced in a study of prognosis after radiotherapy for stage I lung cancer. Using its own MiXCR run on the multiplex PCR reads, TCRdb lists one record per CDR3 protein. The sample has around 15,000 distinct CDR3 sequences; around 15% are singletons. The sequencing used PBMCs, collected before or after stereotactic body radiation therapy (not recorded which). All receptors come from a donor at least 50 years old with non-small cell lung cancer. The conserved cysteine and the conserved F or W are not part of the CDR3 here. Each record gives: J gene, D gene, V gene, CDR3 protein. A D gene is named only where the DNA matches it firmly.

J gene: TRBJ1-1
D gene: TRBD1
V gene: TRBV10-3
CDR3 protein: AISETKGTGKEAF

J gene: TRBJ2-4
D gene: NA
V gene: TRBV4-1
CDR3 protein: ASSQFVRGAKNIQY

J gene: TRBJ1-3
D gene: NA
V gene: TRBV12-3/TRBV12-4
CDR3 protein: ASTGDSGNTIY

J gene: TRBJ2-2
D gene: TRBD2
V gene: TRBV19
CDR3 protein: ASSNPRTSGNTGELF

J gene: TRBJ2-1
D gene: TRBD2
V gene: TRBV28
CDR3 protein: ASSLGMTGGGNYNEQF

J gene: TRBJ1-2
D gene: TRBD1
V gene: TRBV11-1
CDR3 protein: ASSLGQGVAPDGYT

J gene: TRBJ2-5
D gene: TRBD1
V gene: TRBV7-6
CDR3 protein: ASSSPGQGQETQY

J gene: TRBJ1-2
D gene: NA
V gene: TRBV6-5
CDR3 protein: ASSYMGNYGYT

J gene: TRBJ2-7
D gene: NA
V gene: TRBV20-1
CDR3 protein: SARDFESNNYEQY

J gene: TRBJ2-5
D gene: TRBD1
V gene: TRBV7-2
CDR3 protein: ASSLGQGRLETQY

J gene: TRBJ2-1
D gene: TRBD1
V gene: TRBV7-9
CDR3 protein: AGTEPAGEQF